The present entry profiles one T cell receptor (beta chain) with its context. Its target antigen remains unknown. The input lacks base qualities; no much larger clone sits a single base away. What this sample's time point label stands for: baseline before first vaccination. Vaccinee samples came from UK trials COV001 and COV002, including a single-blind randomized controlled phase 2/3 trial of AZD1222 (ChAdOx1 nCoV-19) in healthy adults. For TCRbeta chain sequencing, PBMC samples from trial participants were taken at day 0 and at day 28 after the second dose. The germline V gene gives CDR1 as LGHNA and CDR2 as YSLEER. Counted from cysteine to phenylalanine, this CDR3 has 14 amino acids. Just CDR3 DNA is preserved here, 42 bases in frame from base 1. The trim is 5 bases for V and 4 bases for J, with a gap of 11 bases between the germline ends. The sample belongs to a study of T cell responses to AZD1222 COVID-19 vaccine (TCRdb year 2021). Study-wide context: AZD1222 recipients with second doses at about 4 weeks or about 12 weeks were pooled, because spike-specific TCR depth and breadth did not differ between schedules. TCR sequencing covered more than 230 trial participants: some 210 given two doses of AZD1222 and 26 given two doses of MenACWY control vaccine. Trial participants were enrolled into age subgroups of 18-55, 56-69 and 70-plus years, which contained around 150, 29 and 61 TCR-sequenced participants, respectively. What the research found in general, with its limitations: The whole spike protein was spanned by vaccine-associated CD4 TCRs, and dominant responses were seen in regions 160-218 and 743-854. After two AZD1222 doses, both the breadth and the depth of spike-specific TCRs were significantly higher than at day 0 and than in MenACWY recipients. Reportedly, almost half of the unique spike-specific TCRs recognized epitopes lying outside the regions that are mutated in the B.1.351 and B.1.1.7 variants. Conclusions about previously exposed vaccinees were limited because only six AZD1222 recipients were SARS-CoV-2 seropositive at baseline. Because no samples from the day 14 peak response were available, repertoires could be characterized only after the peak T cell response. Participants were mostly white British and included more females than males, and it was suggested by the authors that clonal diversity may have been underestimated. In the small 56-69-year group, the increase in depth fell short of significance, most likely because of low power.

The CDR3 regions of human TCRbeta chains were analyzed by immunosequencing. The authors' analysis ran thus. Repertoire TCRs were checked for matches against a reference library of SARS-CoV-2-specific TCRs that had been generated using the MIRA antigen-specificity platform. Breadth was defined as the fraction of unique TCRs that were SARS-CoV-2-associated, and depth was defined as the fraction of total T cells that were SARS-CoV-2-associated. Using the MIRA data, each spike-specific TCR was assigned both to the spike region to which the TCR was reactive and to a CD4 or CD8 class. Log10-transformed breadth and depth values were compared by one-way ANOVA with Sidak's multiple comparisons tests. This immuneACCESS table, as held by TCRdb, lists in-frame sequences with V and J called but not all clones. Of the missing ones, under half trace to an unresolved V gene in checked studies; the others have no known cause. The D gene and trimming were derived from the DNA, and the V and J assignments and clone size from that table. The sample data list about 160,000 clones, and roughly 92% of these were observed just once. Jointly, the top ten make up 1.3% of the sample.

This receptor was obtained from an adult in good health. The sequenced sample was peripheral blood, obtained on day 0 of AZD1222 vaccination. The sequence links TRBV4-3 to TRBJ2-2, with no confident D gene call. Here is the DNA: TGCGCCAGCAGCATGTTACCGATCACCGGGGAGCTGTTTTTT. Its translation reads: CASSMLPITGELFF.